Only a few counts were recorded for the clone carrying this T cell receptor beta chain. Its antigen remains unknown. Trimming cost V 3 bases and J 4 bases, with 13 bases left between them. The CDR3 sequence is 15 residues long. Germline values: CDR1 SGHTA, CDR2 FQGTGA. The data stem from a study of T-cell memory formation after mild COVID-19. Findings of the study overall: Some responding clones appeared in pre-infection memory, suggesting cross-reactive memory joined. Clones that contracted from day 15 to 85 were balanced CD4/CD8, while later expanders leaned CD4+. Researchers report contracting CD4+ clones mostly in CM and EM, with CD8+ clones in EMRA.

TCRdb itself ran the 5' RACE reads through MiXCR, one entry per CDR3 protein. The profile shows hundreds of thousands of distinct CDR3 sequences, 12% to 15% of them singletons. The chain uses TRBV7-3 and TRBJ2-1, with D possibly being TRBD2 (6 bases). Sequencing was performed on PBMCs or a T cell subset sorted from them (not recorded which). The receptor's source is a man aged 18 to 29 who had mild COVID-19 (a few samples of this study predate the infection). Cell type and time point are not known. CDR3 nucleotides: TGTGCCAGCAGCTTCCAGGCGGCGGGGTACAATGAGCAGTTCTTC. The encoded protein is CASSFQAAGYNEQFF. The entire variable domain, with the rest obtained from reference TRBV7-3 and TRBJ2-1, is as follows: GAGVSQTPSNKVTEKGKYVELRCDPISGHTALYWYRQSLGQGPEFLIYFQGTGAADDSGLPNDRFFAVRPEGSVSTLKIQRTERGDSAVYLCASSFQAAGYNEQFFGPGTRLTVL.